Below, 13 T cell receptor beta chains from the same sample are listed, as sequenced in a study of blood T cell repertoires in COVID-19. Only in-frame clones appear in the TCRdb table, and some are missing; sequencing was by immunoSEQ multiplex PCR. This table holds around 240,000 clones, roughly 82% found once. The material sequenced was PBMCs or T cells enriched from blood (not recorded which). These receptors were obtained from a woman aged 50 to 60 who had recovered from COVID-19.

The table lists this clone with many counts. The chain is built from TRBV20-1 and TRBJ1-5; weak D call: TRBD1 (6 bases). Germline CDR1 DFQATT, CDR2 SNEGSKA (reference sequence). This CDR3 has 13 amino acids. Trimming pared 3 bases from V and 5 bases from J, leaving 11 bases between. The CDR3 region is CSASGDRHQPQHF. CDR3 coding DNA: TGCAGTGCTAGTGGTGACAGGCATCAGCCCCAGCATTTT.

The chain joins TRBV5-4 to TRBJ1-3, with D hard to call. Germline loops: CDR1 SGHNT, CDR2 YYREEE (reference sequence). V was pared by 4 bases and J by 3 bases, with 8 bases between. CDR3 length equals 13 residues. The CDR3 protein is CASSAPNGNTIYF. The CDR3 DNA is TGTGCCAGCAGCGCGCCGAATGGAAACACCATATATTTT.

This chain uses TRBV5-6 with TRBJ1-1; 9 bases are shared with TRBD1. Looked up from germline, CDR1 is SGHDT and CDR2 is YYEEEE. The CDR3 runs 17 residues. V dropped 3 bases and J dropped 5; count of bases not matched to a gene: 14. The CDR3 sequence: CASSSSGQGRGRTEAFF. The DNA for the CDR3 is TGTGCCAGCAGCTCCTCGGGACAGGGTAGGGGAAGGACTGAAGCTTTCTTT.

The chain couples TRBV7-3 to TRBJ2-1; D possibly corresponds to TRBD1 (6 bases). There are 12 residues in the CDR3. Trimming removed 3 bases from V and 12 bases from J, with 12 bases in between. CDR1 is SGHTA and CDR2 is FQGTGA in the germline V gene. CDR3 residues: CASSFPGEPQFF. CDR3 DNA sequence: TGTGCCAGCAGCTTCCCAGGGGAACCGCAGTTCTTC.

This rearrangement joins TRBV18 to TRBJ1-1; D is unresolved. V shed 6 bases and J shed 6 bases, with 14 bases lying between them. The CDR3 spans 13 residues. Germline V gives CDR1 KGHSH, CDR2 LQKENI. CDR3 region: CASSLREPPEAFF. CDR3 DNA: TGTGCCAGCTCGCTGAGGGAGCCCCCTGAAGCTTTCTTT.

This clone was recorded once. V and J are TRBV18 and TRBJ2-1; D is undetermined. CDR1 is KGHSH and CDR2 is LQKENI in the germline V gene. The germline V and J ends were trimmed by 0 bases and 4 bases, with 10 bases remaining between them. The CDR3 has 15 amino acids. CDR3 sequence: CASSPPGSVYNEQFF. CDR3 coding DNA: TGTGCCAGCTCACCACCCGGTTCGGTGTACAATGAGCAGTTCTTC.

The chain employs TRBV4-3 and TRBJ1-1; tentative D call: TRBD1 (5 bases). The CDR3 has 13 residues. Germline V CDR1 and CDR2: LGHNA, YSLEER. Trimming left V 0 bases short and J 9 bases short, with 11 bases between. CDR3 region: CASSQEGSGKAFF. The DNA for the CDR3 is TGCGCCAGCAGCCAAGAAGGGTCAGGGAAAGCTTTCTTT.

This clone has more than one count but fewer than ten. Other DNA sequences in the same sample also yield this CDR3. The chain recombines TRBV24-1 with TRBJ2-2; TRBD1 matches 11 bases. The germline gives CDR1 KGHDR, CDR2 SFDVKD. CDR3 length: 17 amino acids. V gave up 4 bases and J gave up 2 bases; unmatched junction bases: 5. Here the CDR3 reads CATSDPGTGGNTGELFF. Written as DNA, the CDR3 is TGTGCCACCAGTGACCCGGGGACAGGGGGAAACACCGGGGAGCTGTTTTTT.

V usage is TRBV4-1 and J usage is TRBJ1-6; TRBD1 might be the D (6 bases). CDR1 is MGHRA and CDR2 is YSYEKL in the germline V gene. CDR3 length: 16 amino acids. V shed 0 bases and J shed 5 bases, with 11 bases lying between them. The CDR3 is CASSQESRGNNSPLHF. Here the CDR3 DNA reads TGCGCCAGCAGCCAAGAATCCAGGGGAAATAATTCACCCCTCCACTTT.

The rearrangement uses TRBV6-5 and TRBJ1-1, with D possibly matching TRBD1 (5 bases). CDR1 is MNHEY and CDR2 is SVGAGI in the germline V gene. The V gene lost 5 bases and the J gene lost 0 bases, with 7 bases spanning the gap. This CDR3 has 13 residues. The CDR3 protein is CASSRQLNTEAFF. CDR3 DNA sequence: TGTGCCAGCAGTCGACAGTTGAACACTGAAGCTTTCTTT.

In this sample, this clone turned up a few times. DNA for the CDR3: TGTGCCAGCAGCCAAGAGCGGCAGAGTGGGAGTAAGGCCGGGGAGCTGTTTTTT. As protein: CASSQERQSGSKAGELFF. The chain couples TRBV4-2 to TRBJ2-2; tentatively, D is TRBD2 (5 bases). Germline CDR1 LGHNA, CDR2 YNFKEQ. The CDR3 contains 18 residues. Trimming left V 0 bases short and J 6 bases short, with 20 bases between.

V and J are TRBV4-3 and TRBJ2-1; 7 bases line up with TRBD2. The germline V gene encodes CDR1 LGHNA and CDR2 YSLEER. The CDR3 loop spans 15 amino acids. The V gene end was trimmed by 4 bases and the J gene end by 3 bases; junction bases not matched to a gene: 6. CDR3 amino acids: CASSPGGPGYNEQFF. The CDR3 DNA reads TGCGCCAGCAGCCCGGGGGGACCCGGCTACAATGAGCAGTTCTTC.

This chain connects TRBV6-5 to TRBJ2-4; 8 bases are a match to TRBD2. The V gene end was trimmed by 2 bases and the J gene end by 6 bases; junction bases not matched to a gene: 0. The V gene's germline CDR1 is MNHEY and CDR2 SVGAGI. The CDR3 sequence is 13 residues long. This chain's CDR3 is CASSYTSGNIQYF. Here the CDR3 DNA reads TGTGCCAGCAGTTACACTAGCGGAAACATTCAGTACTTC.